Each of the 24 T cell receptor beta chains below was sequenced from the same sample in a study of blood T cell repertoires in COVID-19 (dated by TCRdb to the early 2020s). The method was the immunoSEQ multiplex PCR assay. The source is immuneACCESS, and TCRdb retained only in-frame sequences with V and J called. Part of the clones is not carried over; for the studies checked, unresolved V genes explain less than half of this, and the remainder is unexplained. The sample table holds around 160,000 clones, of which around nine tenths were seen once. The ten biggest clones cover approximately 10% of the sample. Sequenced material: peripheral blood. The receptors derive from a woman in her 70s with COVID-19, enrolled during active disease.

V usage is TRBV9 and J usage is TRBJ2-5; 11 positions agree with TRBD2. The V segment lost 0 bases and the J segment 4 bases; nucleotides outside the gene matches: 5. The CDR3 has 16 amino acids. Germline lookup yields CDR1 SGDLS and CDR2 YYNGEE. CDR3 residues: CASSVVLAGGSETQYF. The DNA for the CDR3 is TGTGCCAGCAGCGTAGTTCTAGCGGGGGGATCAGAGACCCAGTACTTC.

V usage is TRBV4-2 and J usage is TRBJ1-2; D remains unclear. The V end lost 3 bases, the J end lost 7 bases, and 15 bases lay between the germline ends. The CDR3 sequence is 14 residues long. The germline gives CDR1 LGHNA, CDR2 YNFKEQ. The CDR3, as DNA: TGTGCCAGCAGCCAGTATGAGGGATTGAGTGGCTACACCTTC. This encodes CASSQYEGLSGYTF.

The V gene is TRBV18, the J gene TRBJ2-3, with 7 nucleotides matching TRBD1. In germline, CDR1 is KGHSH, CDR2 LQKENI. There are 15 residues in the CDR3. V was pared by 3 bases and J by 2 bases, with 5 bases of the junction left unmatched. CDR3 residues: CASSPTGTSTDTQYF. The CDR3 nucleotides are TGTGCCAGCTCACCGACAGGGACCTCCACAGATACGCAGTATTTT. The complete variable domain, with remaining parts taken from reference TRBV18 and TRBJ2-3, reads NAGVMQNPRHLVRRRGQEARLRCSPMKGHSHVYWYRQLPEEGLKFMVYLQKENIIDESGMPKERFSAEFPKEGPSILRIQQVVRGDSAAYFCASSPTGTSTDTQYFGPGTRLTVL.

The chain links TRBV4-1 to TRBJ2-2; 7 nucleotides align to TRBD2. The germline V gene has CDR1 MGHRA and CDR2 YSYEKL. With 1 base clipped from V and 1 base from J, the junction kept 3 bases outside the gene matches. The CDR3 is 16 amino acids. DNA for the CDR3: TGCGCCAGCAGCCAAGTGGGAGGGGTGAACACCGGGGAGCTGTTTTTT. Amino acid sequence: CASSQVGGVNTGELFF.

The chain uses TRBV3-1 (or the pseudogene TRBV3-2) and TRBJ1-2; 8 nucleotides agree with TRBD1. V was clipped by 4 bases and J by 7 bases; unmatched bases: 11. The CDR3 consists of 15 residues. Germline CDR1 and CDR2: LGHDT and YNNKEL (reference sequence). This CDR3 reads CASSPMADRAGGYTF. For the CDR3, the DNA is TGTGCCAGCAGCCCCATGGCGGACAGGGCTGGTGGCTACACCTTC.

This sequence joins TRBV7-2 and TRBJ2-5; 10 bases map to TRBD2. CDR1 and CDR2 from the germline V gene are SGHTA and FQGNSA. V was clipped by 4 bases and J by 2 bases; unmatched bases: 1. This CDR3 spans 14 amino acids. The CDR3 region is CASSWGLAQETQYF. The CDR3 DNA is TGTGCCAGCAGCTGGGGACTAGCGCAAGAGACCCAGTACTTC.

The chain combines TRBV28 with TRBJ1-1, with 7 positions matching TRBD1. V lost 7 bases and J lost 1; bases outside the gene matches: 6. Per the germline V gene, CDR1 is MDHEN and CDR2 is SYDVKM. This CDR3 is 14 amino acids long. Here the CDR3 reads CASIEGQRNTEAFF. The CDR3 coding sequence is TGTGCCAGCATTGAGGGACAGAGGAACACTGAAGCTTTCTTT.

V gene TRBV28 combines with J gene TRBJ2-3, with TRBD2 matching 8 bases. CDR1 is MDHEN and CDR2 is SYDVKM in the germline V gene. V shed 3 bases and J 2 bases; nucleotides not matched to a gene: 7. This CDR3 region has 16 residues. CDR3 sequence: CASSFSRRGDTDTQYF. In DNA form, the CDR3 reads TGTGCCAGCAGTTTTTCCCGGCGGGGGGACACAGATACGCAGTATTTT.

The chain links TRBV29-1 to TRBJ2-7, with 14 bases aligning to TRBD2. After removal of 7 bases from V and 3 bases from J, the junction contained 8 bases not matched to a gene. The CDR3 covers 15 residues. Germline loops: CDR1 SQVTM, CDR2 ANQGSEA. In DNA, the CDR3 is TGCAGCGCCCTCCAGGGACTAGCGGGAGTCTACGAGCAGTACTTC. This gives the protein CSALQGLAGVYEQYF.

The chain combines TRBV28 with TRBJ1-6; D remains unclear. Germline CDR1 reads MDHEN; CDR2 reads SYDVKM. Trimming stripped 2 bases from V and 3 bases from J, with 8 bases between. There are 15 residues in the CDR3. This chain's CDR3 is CASSLAGNYNSPLHF. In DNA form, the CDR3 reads TGTGCCAGCAGTTTAGCGGGAAACTATAATTCACCCCTCCACTTT.

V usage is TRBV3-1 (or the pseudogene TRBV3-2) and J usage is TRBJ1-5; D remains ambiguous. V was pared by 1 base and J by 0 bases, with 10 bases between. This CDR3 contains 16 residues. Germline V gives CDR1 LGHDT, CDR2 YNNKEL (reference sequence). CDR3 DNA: TGTGCCAGCAGCCAAGGTCCTGTACATAGCAATCAGCCCCAGCATTTT. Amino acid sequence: CASSQGPVHSNQPQHF.

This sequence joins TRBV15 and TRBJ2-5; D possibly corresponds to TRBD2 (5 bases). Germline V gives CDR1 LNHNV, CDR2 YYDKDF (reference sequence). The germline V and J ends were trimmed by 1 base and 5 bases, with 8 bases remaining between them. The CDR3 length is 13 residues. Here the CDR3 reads CATSRGRAETQYF. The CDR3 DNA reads TGTGCCACCAGCAGAGGGCGGGCGGAGACCCAGTACTTC.

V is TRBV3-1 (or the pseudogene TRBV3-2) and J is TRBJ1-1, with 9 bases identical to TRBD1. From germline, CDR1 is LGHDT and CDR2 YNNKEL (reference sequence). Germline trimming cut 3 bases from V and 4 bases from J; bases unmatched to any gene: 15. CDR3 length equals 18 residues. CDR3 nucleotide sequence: TGTGCCAGCAGCCAGGACCAAAGACAGGGGGGTTTTGTCACTGAAGCTTTCTTT. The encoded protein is CASSQDQRQGGFVTEAFF.

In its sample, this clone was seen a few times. This chain's CDR3 is CASRPRGGYSPLHF. Here the CDR3 DNA reads TGTGCCAGCAGGCCCCGCGGGGGGTATTCACCCCTCCACTTT. This chain joins TRBV28 and TRBJ1-6; D possibly corresponds to TRBD1 (5 bases). The CDR3 runs to 14 residues. In germline, CDR1 is MDHEN, CDR2 SYDVKM. Trimming took 6 bases from V and 8 from J, leaving 14 bases between them.

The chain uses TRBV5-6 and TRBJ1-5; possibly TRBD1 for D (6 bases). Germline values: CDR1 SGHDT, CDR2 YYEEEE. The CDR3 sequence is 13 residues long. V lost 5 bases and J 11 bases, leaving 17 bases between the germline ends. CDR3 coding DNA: TGTGCCAGCAGACTACAGGGTTCGGAGACCCAGCATTTT. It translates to CASRLQGSETQHF.

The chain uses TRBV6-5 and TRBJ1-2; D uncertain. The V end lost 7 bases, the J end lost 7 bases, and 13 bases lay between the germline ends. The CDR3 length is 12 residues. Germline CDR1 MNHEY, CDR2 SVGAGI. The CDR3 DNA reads TGTGCCAGCAAACCCGGGGAATCTGGCTACACCTTC. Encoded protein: CASKPGESGYTF.

CDR3 nucleotide sequence: TGTGCCAGCAGCCAAGATAGCGTAAGCGGGGGTAAGAGTACGCAGTATTTT. Its protein product is CASSQDSVSGGKSTQYF. The chain uses TRBV4-2 and TRBJ2-3; 8 bases fit TRBD2. This CDR3 has 17 amino acids. Germline CDR1 and CDR2: LGHNA and YNFKEQ. Trimming cost V 0 bases and J 8 bases; bases outside gene matches: 13.

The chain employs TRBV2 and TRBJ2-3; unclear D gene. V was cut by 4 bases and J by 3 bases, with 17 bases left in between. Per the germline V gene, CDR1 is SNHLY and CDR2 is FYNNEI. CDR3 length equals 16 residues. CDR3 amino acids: CASSGVGQLPTDTQYF. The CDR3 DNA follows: TGTGCCAGCAGTGGGGTTGGGCAGCTCCCAACAGATACGCAGTATTTT. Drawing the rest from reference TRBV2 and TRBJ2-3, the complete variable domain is EPEVTQTPSHQVTQMGQEVILRCVPISNHLYFYWYRQILGQKVEFLVSFYNNEISEKSEIFDDQFSVERPDGSNFTLKIRSTKLEDSAMYFCASSGVGQLPTDTQYFGPGTRLTVL.

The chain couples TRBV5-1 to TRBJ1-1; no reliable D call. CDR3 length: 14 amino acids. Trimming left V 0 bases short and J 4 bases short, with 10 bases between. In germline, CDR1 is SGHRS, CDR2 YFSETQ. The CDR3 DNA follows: TGCGCCAGCAGCTTGGGTCCCGAGGGCACTGAAGCTTTCTTT. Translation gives CASSLGPEGTEAFF.

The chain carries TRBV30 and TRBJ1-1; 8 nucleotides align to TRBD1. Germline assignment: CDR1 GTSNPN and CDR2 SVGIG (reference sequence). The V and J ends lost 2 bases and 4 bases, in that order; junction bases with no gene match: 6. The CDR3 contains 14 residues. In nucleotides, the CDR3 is TGTGCCTGGAGTCCCCTCACAGGGGGCACTGAAGCTTTCTTT. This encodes CAWSPLTGGTEAFF.

This CDR3 is CASSPRLAGGTDTQYF. In nucleotides, the CDR3 is TGTGCCAGCAGCCCCCGACTAGCGGGGGGCACAGATACGCAGTATTTT. The rearrangement links TRBV7-2 to TRBJ2-3; TRBD2 matches 12 bases. The length of the CDR3 is 16 residues. J gave up 1 base and V 5 bases, and 4 bases lay outside the gene matches. The germline gives CDR1 SGHTA, CDR2 FQGNSA. Full variable domain (rest looked up from reference TRBV7-2 and TRBJ2-3): GAGVSQSPSNKVTEKGKDVELRCDPISGHTALYWYRQSLGQGLEFLIYFQGNSAPDKSGLPSDRFSAERTGGSVSTLTIQRTQQEDSAVYLCASSPRLAGGTDTQYFGPGTRLTVL.

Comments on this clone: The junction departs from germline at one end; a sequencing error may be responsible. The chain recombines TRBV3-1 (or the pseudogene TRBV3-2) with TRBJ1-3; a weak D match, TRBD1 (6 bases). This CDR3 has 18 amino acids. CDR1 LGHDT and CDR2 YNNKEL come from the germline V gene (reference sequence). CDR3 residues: CASTQIRGGGGPGNTIYF. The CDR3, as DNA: TGTGCCAGCACCCAAATCAGAGGCGGGGGCGGCCCTGGAAACACCATATATTTT.

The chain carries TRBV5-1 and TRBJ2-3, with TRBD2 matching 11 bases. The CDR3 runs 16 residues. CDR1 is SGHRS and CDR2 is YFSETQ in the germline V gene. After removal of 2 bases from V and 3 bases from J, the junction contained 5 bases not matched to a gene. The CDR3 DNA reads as TGCGCCAGCAGCTTTAGCGGGGGGGCGTTGACAGATACGCAGTATTTT. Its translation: CASSFSGGALTDTQYF.

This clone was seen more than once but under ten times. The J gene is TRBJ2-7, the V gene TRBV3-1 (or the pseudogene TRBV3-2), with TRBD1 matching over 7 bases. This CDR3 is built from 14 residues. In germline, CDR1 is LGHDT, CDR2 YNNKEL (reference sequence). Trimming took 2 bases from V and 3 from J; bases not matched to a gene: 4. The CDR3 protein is CASSQSTGNYEQYF. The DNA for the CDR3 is TGTGCCAGCAGCCAATCGACAGGGAACTACGAGCAGTACTTC.